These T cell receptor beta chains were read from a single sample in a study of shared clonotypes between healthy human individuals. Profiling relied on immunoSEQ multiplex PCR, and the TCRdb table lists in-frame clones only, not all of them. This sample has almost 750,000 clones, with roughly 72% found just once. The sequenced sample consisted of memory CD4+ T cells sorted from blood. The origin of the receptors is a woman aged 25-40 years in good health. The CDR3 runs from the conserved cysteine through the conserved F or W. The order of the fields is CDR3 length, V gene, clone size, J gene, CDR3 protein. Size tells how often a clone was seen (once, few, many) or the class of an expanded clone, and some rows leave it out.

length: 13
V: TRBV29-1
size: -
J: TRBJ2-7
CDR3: CSVVTGYSYEQYF

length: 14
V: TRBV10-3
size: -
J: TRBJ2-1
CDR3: CAIKPGLEVDEQFF

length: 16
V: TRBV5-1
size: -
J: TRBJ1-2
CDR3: CASSLGGSGTGNGYTF

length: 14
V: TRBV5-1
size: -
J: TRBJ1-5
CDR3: CASSLGNQGQPQHF

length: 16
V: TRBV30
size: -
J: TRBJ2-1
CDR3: CAWSVGRDSSYNEQFF

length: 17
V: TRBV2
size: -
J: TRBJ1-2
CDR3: CASSDAAGPGASYGYTF

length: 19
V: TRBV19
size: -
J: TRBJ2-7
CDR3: CASSIGGGLAGGTEVEQYF

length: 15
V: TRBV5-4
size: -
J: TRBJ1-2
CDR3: CASRTLGTGSYGYTF

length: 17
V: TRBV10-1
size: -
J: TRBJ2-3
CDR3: CASSDPRTARGSDTQYF

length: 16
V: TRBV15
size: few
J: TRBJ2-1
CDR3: CATSRGRDALSNEQFF

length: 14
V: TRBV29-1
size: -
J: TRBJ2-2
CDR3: CSVAPGTLTGELFF

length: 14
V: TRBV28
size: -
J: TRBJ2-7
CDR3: CASSSRGLSYEQYF

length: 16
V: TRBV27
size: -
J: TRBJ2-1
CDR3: CASARQGQGSYNEQFF

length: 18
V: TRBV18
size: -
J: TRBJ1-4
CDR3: CASSPRQGQIATNEKLFF

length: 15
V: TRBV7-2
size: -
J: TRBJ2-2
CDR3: CASTTGWVGTGELFF

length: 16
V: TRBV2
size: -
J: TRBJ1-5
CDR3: CASSVKNFGGNQPQHF

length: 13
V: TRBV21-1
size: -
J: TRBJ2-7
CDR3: CASSNPHFYEQYF

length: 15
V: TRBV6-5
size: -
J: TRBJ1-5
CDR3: CASSYGRGGNQPQHF

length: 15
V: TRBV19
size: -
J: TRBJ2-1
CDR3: CASSRGKGSYNEQFF

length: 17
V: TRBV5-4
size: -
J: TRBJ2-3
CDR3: CASSSQIRASDTDTQYF

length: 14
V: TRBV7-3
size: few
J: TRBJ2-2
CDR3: CASGTETNTGELFF

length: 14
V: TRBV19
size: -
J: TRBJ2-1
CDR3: CASSSSGAGGEQFF

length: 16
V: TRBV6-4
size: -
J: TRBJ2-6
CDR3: CASRYAPSSGANVLTF

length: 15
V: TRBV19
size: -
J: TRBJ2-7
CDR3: CASSKGTYSSYEQYF

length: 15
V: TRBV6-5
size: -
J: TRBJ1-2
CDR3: CASSYQNRGEYGYTF

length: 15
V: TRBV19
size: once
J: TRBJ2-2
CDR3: CASSIGGPSTGELFF

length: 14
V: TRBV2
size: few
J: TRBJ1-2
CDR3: CASEVGDRVGGYTF

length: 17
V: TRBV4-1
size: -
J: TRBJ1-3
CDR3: CASSQDGLVWSGNTIYF

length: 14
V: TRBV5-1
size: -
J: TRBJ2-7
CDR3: CASSLVVSPYEQYF

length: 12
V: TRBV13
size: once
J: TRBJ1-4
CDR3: CASSLVNEKLFF

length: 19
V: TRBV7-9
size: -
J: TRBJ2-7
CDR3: CASSLGSTIPRDRIYEQYF

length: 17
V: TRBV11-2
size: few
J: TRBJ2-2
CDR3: CASSSPWRTGNTGELFF

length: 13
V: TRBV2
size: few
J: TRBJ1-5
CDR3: CASSGTLYQPQHF

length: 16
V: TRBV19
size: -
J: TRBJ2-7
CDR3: CASSGEAGTVIYEQYF

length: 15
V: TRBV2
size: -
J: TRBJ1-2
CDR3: CASRLQGLGNYGYTF

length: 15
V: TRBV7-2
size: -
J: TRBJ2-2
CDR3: CASSKWTGDTGELFF

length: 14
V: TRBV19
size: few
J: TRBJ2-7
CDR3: CASRRGQGAGEQYF

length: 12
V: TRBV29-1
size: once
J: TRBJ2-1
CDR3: CSVDRGQGGEFF

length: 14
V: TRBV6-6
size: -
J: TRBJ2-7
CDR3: CASTRRQGAHEQYF

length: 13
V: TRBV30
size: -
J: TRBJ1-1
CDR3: CAWRKQGGTEAFF

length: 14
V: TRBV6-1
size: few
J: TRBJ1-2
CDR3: CASTPRDTSGGYTF

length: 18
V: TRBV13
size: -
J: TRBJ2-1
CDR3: CASSSKEWTGGLHNEQFF

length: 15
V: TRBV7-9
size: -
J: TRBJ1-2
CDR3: CASSPGTGVSRGYTF

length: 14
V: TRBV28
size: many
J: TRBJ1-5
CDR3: CASEIGSRNQPQHF

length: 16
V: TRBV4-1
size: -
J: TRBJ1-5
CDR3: CASSQELVTRNQPQHF

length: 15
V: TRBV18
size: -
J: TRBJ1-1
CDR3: CASSPAGTVNTEAFF

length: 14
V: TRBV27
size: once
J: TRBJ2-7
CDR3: CASSYRDFSYEQYF

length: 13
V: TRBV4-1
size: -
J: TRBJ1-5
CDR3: CASSLEPDQPQHF

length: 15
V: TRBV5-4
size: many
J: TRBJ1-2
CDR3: CASSQDGEQNYGYTF

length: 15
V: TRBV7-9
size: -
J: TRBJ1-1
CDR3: CASSSKRGPFTEAFF

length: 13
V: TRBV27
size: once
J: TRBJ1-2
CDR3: CASSLGTTFGYTF

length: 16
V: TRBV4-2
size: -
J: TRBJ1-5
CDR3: CASSQSLARGNQPQHF

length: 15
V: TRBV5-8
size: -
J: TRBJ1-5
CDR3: CASSLGTVINQPQHF

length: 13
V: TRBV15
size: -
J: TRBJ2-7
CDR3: CATSAGGRVEQYF